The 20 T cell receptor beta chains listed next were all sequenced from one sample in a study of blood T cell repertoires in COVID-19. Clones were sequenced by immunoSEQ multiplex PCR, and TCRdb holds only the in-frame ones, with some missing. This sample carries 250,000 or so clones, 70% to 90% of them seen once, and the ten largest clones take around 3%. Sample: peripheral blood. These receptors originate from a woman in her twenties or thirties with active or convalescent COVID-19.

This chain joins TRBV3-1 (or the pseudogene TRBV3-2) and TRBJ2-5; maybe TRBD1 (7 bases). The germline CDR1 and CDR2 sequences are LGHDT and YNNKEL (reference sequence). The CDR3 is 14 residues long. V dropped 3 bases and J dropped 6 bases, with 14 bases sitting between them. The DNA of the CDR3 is TGTGCCAGCAGCCACCAGGGGGGATCCCAGACCCAGTACTTC. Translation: CASSHQGGSQTQYF.

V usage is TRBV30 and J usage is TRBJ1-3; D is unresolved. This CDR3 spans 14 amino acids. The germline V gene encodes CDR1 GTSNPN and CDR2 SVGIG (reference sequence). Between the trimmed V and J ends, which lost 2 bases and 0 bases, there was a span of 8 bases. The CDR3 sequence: CAWSKTLSGNTIYF. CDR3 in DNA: TGTGCCTGGAGTAAGACTCTCTCTGGAAACACCATATATTTT.

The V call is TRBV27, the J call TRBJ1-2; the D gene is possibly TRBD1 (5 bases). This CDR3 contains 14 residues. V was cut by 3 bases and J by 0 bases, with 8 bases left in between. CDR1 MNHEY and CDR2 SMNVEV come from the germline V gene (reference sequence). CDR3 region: CASSFGGTNYGYTF. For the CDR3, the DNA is TGTGCCAGCAGTTTCGGGGGGACTAACTATGGCTACACCTTC.

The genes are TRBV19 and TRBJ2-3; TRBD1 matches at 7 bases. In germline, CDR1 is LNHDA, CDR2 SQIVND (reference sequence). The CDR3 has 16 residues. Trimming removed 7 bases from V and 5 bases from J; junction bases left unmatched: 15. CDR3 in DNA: TGTGCCAGTACCCCGGACAGGCCGGGATGGGGAGATACGCAGTATTTT. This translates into CASTPDRPGWGDTQYF.

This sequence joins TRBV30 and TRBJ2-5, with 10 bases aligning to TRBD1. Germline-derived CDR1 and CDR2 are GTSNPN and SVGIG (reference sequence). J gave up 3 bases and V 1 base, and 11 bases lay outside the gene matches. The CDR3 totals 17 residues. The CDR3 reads CAWSGGDRGFLEETQYF. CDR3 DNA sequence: TGTGCCTGGAGTGGAGGGGACAGGGGATTTCTCGAAGAGACCCAGTACTTC.

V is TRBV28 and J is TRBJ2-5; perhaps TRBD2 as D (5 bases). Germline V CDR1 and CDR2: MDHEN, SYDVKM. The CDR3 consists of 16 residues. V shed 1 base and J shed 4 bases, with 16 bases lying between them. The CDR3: CASSLYSVGVTETQYF. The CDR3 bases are TGTGCCAGCAGTTTATATTCGGTCGGGGTAACAGAGACCCAGTACTTC.

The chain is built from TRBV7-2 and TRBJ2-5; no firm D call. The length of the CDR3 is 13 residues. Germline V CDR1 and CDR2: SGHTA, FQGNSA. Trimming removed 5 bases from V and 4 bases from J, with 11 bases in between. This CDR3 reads CASSPYGPETQYF. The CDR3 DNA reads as TGTGCCAGCAGCCCCTACGGTCCAGAGACCCAGTACTTC.

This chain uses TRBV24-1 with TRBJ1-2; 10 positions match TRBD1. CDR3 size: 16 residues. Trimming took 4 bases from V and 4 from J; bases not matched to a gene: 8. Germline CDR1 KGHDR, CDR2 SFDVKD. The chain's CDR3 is CATSDPSRTGGYGYTF. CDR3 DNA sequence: TGTGCCACCAGTGACCCCTCCCGGACAGGGGGCTATGGCTACACCTTC.

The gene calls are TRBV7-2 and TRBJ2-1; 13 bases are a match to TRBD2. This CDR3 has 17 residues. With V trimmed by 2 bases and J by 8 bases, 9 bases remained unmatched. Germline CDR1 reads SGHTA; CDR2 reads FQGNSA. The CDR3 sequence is CASSLRQLAGGRYEQFF. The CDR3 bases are TGTGCCAGCAGCTTAAGGCAACTAGCGGGGGGGCGGTATGAGCAGTTCTTC.

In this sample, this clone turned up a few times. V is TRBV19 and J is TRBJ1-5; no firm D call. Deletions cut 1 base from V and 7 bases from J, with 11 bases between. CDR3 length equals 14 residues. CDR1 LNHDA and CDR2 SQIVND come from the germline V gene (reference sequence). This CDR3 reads CASSIGPGNQPQHF. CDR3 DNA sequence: TGTGCCAGTAGTATAGGACCGGGGAACCAGCCCCAGCATTTT.

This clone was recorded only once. This CDR3 is CASFSGGARISNDYEQYF. The DNA for the CDR3 is TGTGCCAGCTTTAGCGGGGGGGCACGCATTTCGAATGACTACGAGCAGTACTTC. The V and J genes are TRBV28 and TRBJ2-7, with 11 positions matching TRBD2. In germline, CDR1 is MDHEN, CDR2 SYDVKM. J gave up 3 bases and V 8 bases, and 18 bases lay outside the gene matches. CDR3 length: 18 amino acids. The full variable domain, its missing parts supplied by reference TRBV28 and TRBJ2-7, is DVKVTQSSRYLVKRTGEKVFLECVQDMDHENMFWYRQDPGLGLRLIYFSYDVKMKEKGDIPEGYSVSREKKERFSLILESASTNQTSMYLCASFSGGARISNDYEQYFGPGTRLTVT.

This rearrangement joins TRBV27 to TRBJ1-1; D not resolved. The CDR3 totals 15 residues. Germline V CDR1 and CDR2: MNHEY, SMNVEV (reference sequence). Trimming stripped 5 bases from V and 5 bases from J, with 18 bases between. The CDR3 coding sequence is TGTGCCAGCAGTGCACGAACGGCGGCGGGTACTGAAGCTTTCTTT. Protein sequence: CASSARTAAGTEAFF.

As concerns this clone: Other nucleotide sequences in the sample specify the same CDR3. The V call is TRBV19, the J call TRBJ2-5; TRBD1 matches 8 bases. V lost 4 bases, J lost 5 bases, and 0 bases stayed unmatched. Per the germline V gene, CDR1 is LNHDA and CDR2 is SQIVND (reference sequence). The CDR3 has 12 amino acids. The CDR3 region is CASSTGGETQYF. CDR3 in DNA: TGTGCCAGTAGTACAGGGGGCGAGACCCAGTACTTC.

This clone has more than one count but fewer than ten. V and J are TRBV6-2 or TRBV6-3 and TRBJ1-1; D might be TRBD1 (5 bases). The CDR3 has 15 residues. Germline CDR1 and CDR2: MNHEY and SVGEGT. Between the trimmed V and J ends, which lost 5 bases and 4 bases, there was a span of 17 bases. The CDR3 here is CASSPGPGWTTEAFF. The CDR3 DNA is TGTGCCAGCAGTCCCGGCCCAGGGTGGACCACTGAAGCTTTCTTT.

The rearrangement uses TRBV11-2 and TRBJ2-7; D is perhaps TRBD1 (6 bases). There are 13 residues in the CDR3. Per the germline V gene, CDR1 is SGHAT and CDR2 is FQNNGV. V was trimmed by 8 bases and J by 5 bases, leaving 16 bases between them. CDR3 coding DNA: TGTGCCAGCCGCGTCGGGACACTCCACGAGCAGTACTTC. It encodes CASRVGTLHEQYF.

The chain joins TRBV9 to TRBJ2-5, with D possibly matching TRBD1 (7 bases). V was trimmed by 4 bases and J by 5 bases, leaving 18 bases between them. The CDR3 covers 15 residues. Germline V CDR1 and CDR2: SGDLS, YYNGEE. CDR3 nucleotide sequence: TGTGCCAGCAGCCCAGGGGGGTACCCCGAGGAGACCCAGTACTTC. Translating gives CASSPGGYPEETQYF.

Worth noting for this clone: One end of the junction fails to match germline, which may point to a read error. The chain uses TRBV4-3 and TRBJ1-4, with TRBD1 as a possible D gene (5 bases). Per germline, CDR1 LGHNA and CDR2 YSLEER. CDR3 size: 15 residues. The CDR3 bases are TGCGCCAGCAGCCAAGATACGGGGACTAAGGAAAAACTGTTTTTT. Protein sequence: CASSQDTGTKEKLFF.

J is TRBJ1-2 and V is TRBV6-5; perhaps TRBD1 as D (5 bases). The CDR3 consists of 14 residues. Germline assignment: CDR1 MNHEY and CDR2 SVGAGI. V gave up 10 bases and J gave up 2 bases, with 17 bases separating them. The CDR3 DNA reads TGTGCCACGACTCCTTTCGCAGGGAACTATGGCTACACCTTC. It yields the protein CATTPFAGNYGYTF.

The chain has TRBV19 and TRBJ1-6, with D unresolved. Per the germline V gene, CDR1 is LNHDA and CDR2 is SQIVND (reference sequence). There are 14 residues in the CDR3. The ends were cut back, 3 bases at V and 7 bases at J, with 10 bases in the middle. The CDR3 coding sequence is TGTGCCAGTAGTATCGGTACGAGGAATTCACCCCTCCACTTT. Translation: CASSIGTRNSPLHF.

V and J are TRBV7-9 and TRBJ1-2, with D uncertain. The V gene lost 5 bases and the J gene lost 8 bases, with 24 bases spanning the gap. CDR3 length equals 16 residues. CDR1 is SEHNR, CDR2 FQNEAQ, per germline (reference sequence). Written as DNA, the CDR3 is TGTGCCAGCAGCACCCCCCGGACCTTGTCCCAGCGGGGCTACACCTTC. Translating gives CASSTPRTLSQRGYTF.